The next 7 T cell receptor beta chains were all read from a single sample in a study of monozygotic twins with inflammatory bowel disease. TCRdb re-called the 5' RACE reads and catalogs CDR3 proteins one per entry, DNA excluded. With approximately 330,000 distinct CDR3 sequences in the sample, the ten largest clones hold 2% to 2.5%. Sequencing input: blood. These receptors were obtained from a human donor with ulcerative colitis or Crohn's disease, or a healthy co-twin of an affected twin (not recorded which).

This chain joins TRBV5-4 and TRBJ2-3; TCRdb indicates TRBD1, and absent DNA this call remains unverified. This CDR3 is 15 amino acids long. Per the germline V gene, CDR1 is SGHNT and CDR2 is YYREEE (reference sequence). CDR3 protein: CASSTRDRRTDTQYF.

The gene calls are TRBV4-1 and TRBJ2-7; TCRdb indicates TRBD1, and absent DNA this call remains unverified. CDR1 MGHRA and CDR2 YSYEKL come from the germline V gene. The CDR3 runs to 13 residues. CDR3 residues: CASSQAQGWEQYF.

CDR3 in amino acids: CASSKGEEQYF. J is TRBJ2-7 and V is TRBV3-1; TCRdb names TRBD2, which stays unverified in the absence of DNA. CDR3 length: 11 residues. The germline gives CDR1 LGHDT, CDR2 YNNKEL (reference sequence).

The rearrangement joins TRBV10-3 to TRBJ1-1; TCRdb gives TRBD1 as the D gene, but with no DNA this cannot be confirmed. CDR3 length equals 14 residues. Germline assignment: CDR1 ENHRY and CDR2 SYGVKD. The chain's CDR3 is CAISEFPGGTEAFF.

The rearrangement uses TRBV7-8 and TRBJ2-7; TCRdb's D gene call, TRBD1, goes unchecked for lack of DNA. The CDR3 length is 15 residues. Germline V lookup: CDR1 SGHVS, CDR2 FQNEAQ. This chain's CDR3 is CASSSFGTGTYEQYF.

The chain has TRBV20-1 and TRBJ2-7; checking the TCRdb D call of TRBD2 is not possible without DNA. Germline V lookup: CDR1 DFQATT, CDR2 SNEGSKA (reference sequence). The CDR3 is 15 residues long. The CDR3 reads CSARGATDGRYEQYF.

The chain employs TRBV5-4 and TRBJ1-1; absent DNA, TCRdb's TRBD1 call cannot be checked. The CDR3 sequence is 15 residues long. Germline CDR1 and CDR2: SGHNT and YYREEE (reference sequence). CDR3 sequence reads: CASSLVGPLGTEAFF.